Below are 23 T cell receptor beta chains sequenced from a single sample in a study of T cell responses to AZD1222 COVID-19 vaccine. TCRdb keeps only in-frame clones here, not all; method: immunoSEQ multiplex PCR. The table shows approximately 130,000 clones, with roughly 93% occurring only once. Source: peripheral blood, taken on day 0 of AZD1222 vaccination. The receptors here all came from an adult in good health.

Points on this clone: The same CDR3 can be traced to other DNA sequences in this sample. V gene TRBV6-5 combines with J gene TRBJ1-3, with 7 bases matching TRBD1. The CDR3 runs to 15 residues. The germline CDR1 and CDR2 sequences are MNHEY and SVGAGI. V shed 6 bases and J 0 bases; nucleotides not matched to a gene: 5. The CDR3 protein is CASSPTGSSGNTIYF. CDR3 DNA: TGTGCCAGCAGCCCGACAGGGAGCTCTGGAAACACCATATATTTT.

The V call is TRBV7-9, the J call TRBJ2-7; 10 bases line up with TRBD1. Trimming cost V 6 bases and J 6 bases; bases outside gene matches: 8. Germline CDR1 is SEHNR and CDR2 is FQNEAQ (reference sequence). CDR3 size: 14 residues. For the CDR3, the DNA is TGTGCCAGCAGGGCCGGGACAGGGGTGGGCGAGCAGTACTTC. Protein: CASRAGTGVGEQYF.

The table lists this clone with a few counts. The chain employs TRBV5-6 and TRBJ2-1, with D possibly being TRBD2 (6 bases). The length of the CDR3 is 16 residues. V was clipped by 4 bases and J by 0 bases, with 14 bases between them. CDR1 SGHDT and CDR2 YYEEEE come from the germline V gene. In DNA, the CDR3 is TGTGCCAGCAGCCCCTTTCGGGGGAGCTCCTACAATGAGCAGTTCTTC. Amino acid sequence: CASSPFRGSSYNEQFF. The full variable domain, in which reference TRBV5-6 and TRBJ2-1 provide the parts outside the CDR3, is DAGVTQSPTHLIKTRGQQVTLRCSPKSGHDTVSWYQQALGQGPQFIFQYYEEEERQRGNFPDRFSGHQFPNYSSELNVNALLLGDSALYLCASSPFRGSSYNEQFFGPGTRLTVL.

This chain joins TRBV6-6 and TRBJ1-4; TRBD1 aligns across 7 bases. This CDR3 region has 14 residues. CDR1 and CDR2 (germline): MNHNY, SVGAGI (reference sequence). Trimming took 5 bases from V and 4 from J; bases not matched to a gene: 4. This chain's CDR3 is CASSDRDLNEKLFF. In DNA form, the CDR3 reads TGTGCCAGCAGTGACAGGGATCTTAATGAAAAACTGTTTTTT.

This clone was detected only once. The chain is built from TRBV18 and TRBJ2-1; 11 positions match TRBD2. The ends lost 3 bases at V and 0 bases at J; junction bases unmatched: 4. Germline CDR1 and CDR2: KGHSH and LQKENI. This CDR3 is 17 amino acids long. The CDR3 sequence: CASSPGLAESSYNEQFF. CDR3 bases: TGTGCCAGCTCACCGGGACTAGCGGAAAGCTCCTACAATGAGCAGTTCTTC.

The chain joins TRBV18 to TRBJ2-3; D not certain. Between the trimmed V and J ends, which lost 3 bases and 2 bases, there was a span of 3 bases. Germline CDR1 is KGHSH and CDR2 is LQKENI. The CDR3 has 12 amino acids. This CDR3 reads CASSPYTDTQYF. For the CDR3, the DNA is TGTGCCAGCTCACCGTACACAGATACGCAGTATTTT.

This chain connects TRBV5-4 to TRBJ2-2; D may correspond to TRBD1 or TRBD2 (5 bases each). The germline V gene has CDR1 SGHNT and CDR2 YYREEE (reference sequence). This CDR3 has 17 residues. V gave up 5 bases and J gave up 3 bases, with 20 bases separating them. CDR3 in DNA: TGTGCCAGCAGACCCTTTGGGACCGAACGTGACACCGGGGAGCTGTTTTTT. Amino acid sequence: CASRPFGTERDTGELFF.

CDR3 residues: CASGPNQLGNEKLFF. The CDR3 coding sequence is TGTGCCAGCGGACCTAATCAGTTGGGGAATGAAAAACTGTTTTTT. The rearrangement uses TRBV27 and TRBJ1-4; unclear D gene. Trimming left V 8 bases short and J 5 bases short, with 18 bases between. The length of the CDR3 is 15 residues. Per germline, CDR1 MNHEY and CDR2 SMNVEV (reference sequence).

This clone was detected once. The rearrangement links TRBV14 to TRBJ2-2; D ambiguous. CDR1 and CDR2 (germline): SGHDN, FVKESK. The CDR3 is made up of 14 amino acids. Trimming left V 0 bases short and J 2 bases short, with 4 bases between. In DNA, the CDR3 is TGTGCCAGCAGCCAAGACTTTAACACCGGGGAGCTGTTTTTT. Its protein is CASSQDFNTGELFF.

This chain connects TRBV10-3 to TRBJ1-2; 8 nucleotides line up with TRBD1. J lost 4 bases, V lost 2 bases, and 3 bases had no gene match. CDR3 length: 14 amino acids. CDR1 ENHRY and CDR2 SYGVKD come from the germline V gene. The CDR3 DNA reads TGTGCCATCAGTGAGGCGACAGGGGTCTATGGCTACACCTTC. This translates into CAISEATGVYGYTF.

The chain joins TRBV14 to TRBJ2-1; D gene ambiguous. Germline V gene data show CDR1 as SGHDN and CDR2 as FVKESK. The CDR3 spans 13 residues. Trimming took off 2 bases at V and 4 bases at J, with 6 bases between the two ends. CDR3 sequence (DNA): TGTGCCAGCAGCCAACGAGGTTACAATGAGCAGTTCTTC. This sequence encodes CASSQRGYNEQFF.

The V call is TRBV29-1, the J call TRBJ1-1; tentatively, D is TRBD1 (5 bases). The germline V gene has CDR1 SQVTM and CDR2 ANQGSEA. This CDR3 spans 12 amino acids. Trimming removed 3 bases from V and 4 bases from J, with 9 bases in between. The CDR3 sequence: CSVEGVRTEAFF. CDR3 in DNA: TGCAGCGTTGAGGGGGTTCGCACTGAAGCTTTCTTT.

The V call is TRBV3-1 (or the pseudogene TRBV3-2), the J call TRBJ1-3; tentatively, D is TRBD1 (6 bases). The CDR3 consists of 15 residues. Germline V gene lookup returns CDR1 LGHDT and CDR2 YNNKEL (reference sequence). V lost 4 bases, J lost 0 bases, and 10 bases lay in between. The CDR3 loop reads CASSLGQFSGNTIYF. The CDR3 DNA reads as TGTGCCAGCAGCCTCGGACAGTTCTCTGGAAACACCATATATTTT.

The chain links TRBV6-5 to TRBJ1-1; the D is unclear. The germline V gene encodes CDR1 MNHEY and CDR2 SVGAGI. The CDR3 is made up of 14 amino acids. Trimming cost V 5 bases and J 4 bases, with 14 bases left between them. CDR3 in DNA: TGTGCCAGCAGTCCTTGGTTAGTGGGCACTGAAGCTTTCTTT. Amino acids: CASSPWLVGTEAFF.

Comment on this clone: The germline gene is not matched at one end of the junction; a read error may be the cause. The chain joins TRBV29-1 to TRBJ2-6, with D uncertain. Per the germline V gene, CDR1 is SQVTM and CDR2 is ANQGSEA. The CDR3 has 15 residues. CDR3 residues: CSVEEAPAGANVLTF. DNA of the CDR3: TGCAGCGTCGAAGAGGCCCCGGCTGGGGCCAACGTCCTGACTTTC.

The chain carries TRBV6-5 and TRBJ1-6, with 7 nucleotides matching TRBD1. The V gene end was trimmed by 6 bases and the J gene end by 9 bases; junction bases not matched to a gene: 11. The germline gives CDR1 MNHEY, CDR2 SVGAGI. The CDR3 contains 15 residues. The CDR3: CASRGGQTIFSPLHF. DNA for the CDR3: TGTGCCAGCAGGGGGGGACAGACTATATTTTCACCCCTCCACTTT.

This clone occurred a few times. The chain is built from TRBV6-2 or TRBV6-3 and TRBJ1-5; D is unclear. Germline-derived CDR1 and CDR2 are MNHEY and SVGEGT. Trimming stripped 6 bases from V and 6 bases from J, with 9 bases between. The CDR3 contains 12 residues. Here the CDR3 reads CASSGPGQPQHF. CDR3 in DNA: TGTGCCAGCAGCGGGCCGGGTCAGCCCCAGCATTTT.

The CDR3 loop reads CASSKKAGGRNEQFF. The DNA for the CDR3 is TGTGCCAGCAGCAAAAAGGCGGGAGGGCGGAATGAGCAGTTCTTC. The chain joins TRBV21-1 to TRBJ2-1; TRBD2 was called by the table and not checked on the DNA. TRBV21-1 is given as a pseudogene. This CDR3 spans 15 amino acids.

The CDR3: CASSLVSTDTQYF. The DNA of the CDR3 is TGTGCCAGCAGCTTAGTCAGCACAGATACGCAGTATTTT. This chain uses TRBV7-9 with TRBJ2-3, with no clear D. The germline V and J ends were trimmed by 1 base and 0 bases, with 2 bases remaining between them. This CDR3 contains 13 residues. CDR1 SEHNR and CDR2 FQNEAQ come from the germline V gene (reference sequence).

The chain recombines TRBV14 with TRBJ1-6, with D unresolved. This CDR3 spans 14 amino acids. The germline CDR1 and CDR2 sequences are SGHDN and FVKESK. Trimming removed 1 base at V and 10 bases at J, with 11 bases between. The CDR3 nucleotides are TGTGCCAGCAGCCAAGTTTTACTACAGTCACCCCTCCACTTT. This sequence encodes CASSQVLLQSPLHF.

This chain joins TRBV20-1 and TRBJ2-7; TRBD2 matches 7 bases. The CDR3 runs to 16 residues. V was clipped by 3 bases and J by 3 bases; unmatched bases: 14. CDR1 is DFQATT, CDR2 SNEGSKA, per germline (reference sequence). The CDR3 here is CSASAPRSGSHYEQYF. The CDR3 nucleotides read TGCAGTGCTAGTGCCCCCCGTAGCGGGTCACACTACGAGCAGTACTTC.

The chain has TRBV7-9 and TRBJ1-3; possibly TRBD1 for D (5 bases). Germline-derived CDR1 and CDR2 are SEHNR and FQNEAQ (reference sequence). The CDR3 extends over 17 amino acids. V lost 5 bases and J lost 0, with 17 bases in between. The CDR3 DNA follows: TGTGCCAGCAGCCCGAAAGTAGGGGCCCTCTCTGGAAACACCATATATTTT. Residues: CASSPKVGALSGNTIYF.

This chain uses TRBV18 with TRBJ2-2; no clear D gene. This CDR3 is built from 15 residues. Between the trimmed V and J ends, which lost 1 base and 1 base, there was a span of 7 bases. Germline loops: CDR1 KGHSH, CDR2 LQKENI. The CDR3 region is CASSPRQENTGELFF. The CDR3 coding sequence is TGTGCCAGCTCACCACGCCAGGAGAACACCGGGGAGCTGTTTTTT.